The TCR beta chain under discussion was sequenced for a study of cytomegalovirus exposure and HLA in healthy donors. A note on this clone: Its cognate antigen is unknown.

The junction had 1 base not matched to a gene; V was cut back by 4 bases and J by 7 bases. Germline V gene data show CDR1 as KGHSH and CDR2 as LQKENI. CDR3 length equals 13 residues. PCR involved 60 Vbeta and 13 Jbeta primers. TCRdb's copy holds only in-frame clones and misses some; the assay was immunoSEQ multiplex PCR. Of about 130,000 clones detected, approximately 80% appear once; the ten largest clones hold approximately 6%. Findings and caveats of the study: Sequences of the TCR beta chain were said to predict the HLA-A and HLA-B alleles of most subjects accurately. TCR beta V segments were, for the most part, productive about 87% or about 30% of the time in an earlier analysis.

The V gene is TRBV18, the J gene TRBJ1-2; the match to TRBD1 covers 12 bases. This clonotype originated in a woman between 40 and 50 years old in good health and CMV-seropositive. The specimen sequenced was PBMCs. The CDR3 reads CASSRGQGAGYTF. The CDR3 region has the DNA TGTGCCAGCTCACGGGGACAGGGGGCTGGCTACACCTTC.